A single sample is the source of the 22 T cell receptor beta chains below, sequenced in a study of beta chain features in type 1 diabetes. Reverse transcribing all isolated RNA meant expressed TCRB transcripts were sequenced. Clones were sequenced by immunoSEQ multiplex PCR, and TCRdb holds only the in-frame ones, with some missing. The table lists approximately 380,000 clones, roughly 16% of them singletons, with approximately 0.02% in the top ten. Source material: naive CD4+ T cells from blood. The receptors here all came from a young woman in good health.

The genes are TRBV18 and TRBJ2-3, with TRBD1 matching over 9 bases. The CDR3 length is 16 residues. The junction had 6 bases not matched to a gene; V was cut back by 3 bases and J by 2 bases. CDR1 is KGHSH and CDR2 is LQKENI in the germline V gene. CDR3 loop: CASSPLGQGYTDTQYF. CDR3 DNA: TGTGCCAGCTCACCCCTCGGACAGGGGTACACAGATACGCAGTATTTT.

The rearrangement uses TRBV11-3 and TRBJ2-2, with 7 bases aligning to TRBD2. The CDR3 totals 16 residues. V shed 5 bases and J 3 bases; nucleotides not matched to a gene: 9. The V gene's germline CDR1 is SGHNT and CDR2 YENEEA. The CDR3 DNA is TGTGCCAGCAGCCCCAGGGATAGCGGGCACACCGGGGAGCTGTTTTTT. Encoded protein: CASSPRDSGHTGELFF.

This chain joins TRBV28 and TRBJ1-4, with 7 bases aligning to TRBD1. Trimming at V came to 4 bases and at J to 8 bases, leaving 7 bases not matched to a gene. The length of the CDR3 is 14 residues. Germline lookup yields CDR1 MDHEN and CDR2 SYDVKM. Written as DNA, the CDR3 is TGTGCCAGCAGTTCGAGGGGGCGAGGGGAAAAACTGTTTTTT. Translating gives CASSSRGRGEKLFF.

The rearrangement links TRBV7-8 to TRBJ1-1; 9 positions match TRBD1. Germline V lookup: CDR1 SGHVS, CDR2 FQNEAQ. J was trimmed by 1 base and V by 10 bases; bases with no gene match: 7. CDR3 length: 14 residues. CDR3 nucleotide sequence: TGTGCCACCAGACGGGGACAGGGGAACACTGAAGCTTTCTTT. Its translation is CATRRGQGNTEAFF.

The CDR3 nucleotides read TGTGCGAGACTAGAGGGCTGGACCCAGTACTTC. This sequence encodes CARLEGWTQYF. The chain is built from TRBV30 and TRBJ2-5; D might be TRBD2 (6 bases). Germline assignment: CDR1 GTSNPN and CDR2 SVGIG (reference sequence). The CDR3 is made up of 11 amino acids.

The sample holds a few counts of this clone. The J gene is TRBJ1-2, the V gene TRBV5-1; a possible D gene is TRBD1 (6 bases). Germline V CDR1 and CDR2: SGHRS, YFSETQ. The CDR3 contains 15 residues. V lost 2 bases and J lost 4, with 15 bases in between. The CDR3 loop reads CASSLTSGTTYGYTF. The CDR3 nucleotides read TGCGCCAGCAGCTTAACCTCCGGGACAACCTATGGCTACACCTTC. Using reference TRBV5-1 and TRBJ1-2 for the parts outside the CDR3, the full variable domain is KAGVTQTPRYLIKTRGQQVTLSCSPISGHRSVSWYQQTPGQGLQFLFEYFSETQRNKGNFPGRFSGRQFSNSRSEMNVSTLELGDSALYLCASSLTSGTTYGYTFGSGTRLTVV.

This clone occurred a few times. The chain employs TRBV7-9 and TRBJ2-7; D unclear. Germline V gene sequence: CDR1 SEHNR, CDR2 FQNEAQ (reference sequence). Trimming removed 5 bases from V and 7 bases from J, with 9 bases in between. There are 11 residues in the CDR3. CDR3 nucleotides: TGTGCCAGCAGCGCCGCGAGGGAGCAGTACTTC. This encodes CASSAAREQYF.

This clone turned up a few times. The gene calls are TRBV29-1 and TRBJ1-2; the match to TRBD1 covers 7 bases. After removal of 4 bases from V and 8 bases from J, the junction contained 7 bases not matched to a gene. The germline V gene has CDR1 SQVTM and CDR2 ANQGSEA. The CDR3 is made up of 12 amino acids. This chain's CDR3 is CSVVQGMEGYTF. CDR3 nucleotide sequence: TGCAGCGTTGTACAGGGGATGGAAGGCTACACCTTC. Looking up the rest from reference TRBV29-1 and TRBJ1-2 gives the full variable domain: SAVISQKPSRDICQRGTSLTIQCQVDSQVTMMFWYRQQPGQSLTLIATANQGSEATYESGFVIDKFPISRPNLTFSTLTVSNMSPEDSSIYLCSVVQGMEGYTFGSGTRLTVV.

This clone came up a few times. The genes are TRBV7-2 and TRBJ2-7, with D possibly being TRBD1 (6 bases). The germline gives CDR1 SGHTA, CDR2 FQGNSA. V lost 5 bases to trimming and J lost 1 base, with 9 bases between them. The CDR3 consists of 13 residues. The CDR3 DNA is TGTGCCAGCAGCGCCGGACAGTCCTACGAGCAGTACTTC. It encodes CASSAGQSYEQYF.

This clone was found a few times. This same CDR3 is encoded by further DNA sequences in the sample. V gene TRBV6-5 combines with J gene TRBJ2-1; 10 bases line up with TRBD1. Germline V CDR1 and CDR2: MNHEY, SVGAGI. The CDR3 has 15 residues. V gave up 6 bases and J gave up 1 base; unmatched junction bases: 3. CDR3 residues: CASRTDRGSYNEQFF. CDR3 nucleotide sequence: TGTGCCAGCAGAACGGACAGGGGGTCCTACAATGAGCAGTTCTTC.

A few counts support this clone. The CDR3 bases are TGTGCCAGCAGGCTACTAGCGGTTACAAACCAAGAGACCCAGTACTTC. It encodes CASRLLAVTNQETQYF. This chain connects TRBV27 to TRBJ2-5; 8 bases align to TRBD2. The CDR3 extends over 16 amino acids. Trimming at V came to 6 bases and at J to 0 bases, leaving 9 bases not matched to a gene. Per the germline V gene, CDR1 is MNHEY and CDR2 is SMNVEV (reference sequence).

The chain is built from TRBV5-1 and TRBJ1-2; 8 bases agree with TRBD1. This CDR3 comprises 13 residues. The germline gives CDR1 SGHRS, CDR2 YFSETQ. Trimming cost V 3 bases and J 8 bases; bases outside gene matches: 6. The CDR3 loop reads CASSSGQGEGYTF. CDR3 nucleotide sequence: TGCGCCAGCAGCTCCGGACAGGGAGAGGGCTACACCTTC.

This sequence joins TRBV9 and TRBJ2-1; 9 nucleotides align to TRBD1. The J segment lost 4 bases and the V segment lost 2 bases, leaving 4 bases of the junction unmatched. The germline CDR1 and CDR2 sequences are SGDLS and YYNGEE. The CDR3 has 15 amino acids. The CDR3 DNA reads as TGTGCCAGCAGCGTCAGGACAGGGGTTTACAATGAGCAGTTCTTC. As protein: CASSVRTGVYNEQFF.

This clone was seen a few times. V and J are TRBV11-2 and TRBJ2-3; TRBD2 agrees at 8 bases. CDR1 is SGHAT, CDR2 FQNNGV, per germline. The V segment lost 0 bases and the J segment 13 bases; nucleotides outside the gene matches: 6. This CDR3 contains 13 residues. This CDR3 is CASSLDLGLGEYF. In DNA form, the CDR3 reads TGTGCCAGCAGCTTAGATCTGGGACTAGGGGAGTATTTT.

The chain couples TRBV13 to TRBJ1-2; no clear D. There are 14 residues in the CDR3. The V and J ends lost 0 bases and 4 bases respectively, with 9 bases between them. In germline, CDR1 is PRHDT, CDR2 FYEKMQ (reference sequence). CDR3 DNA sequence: TGTGCCAGCAGCTTAGGTACTGCCCTCTATGGCTACACCTTC. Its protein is CASSLGTALYGYTF.

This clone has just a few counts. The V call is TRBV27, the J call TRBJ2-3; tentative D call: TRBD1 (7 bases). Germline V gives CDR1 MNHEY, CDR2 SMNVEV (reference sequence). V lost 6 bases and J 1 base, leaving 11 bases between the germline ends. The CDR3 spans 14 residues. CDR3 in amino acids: CASRGGTGTDTQYF. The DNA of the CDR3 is TGTGCCAGCAGAGGGGGGACAGGCACAGATACGCAGTATTTT.

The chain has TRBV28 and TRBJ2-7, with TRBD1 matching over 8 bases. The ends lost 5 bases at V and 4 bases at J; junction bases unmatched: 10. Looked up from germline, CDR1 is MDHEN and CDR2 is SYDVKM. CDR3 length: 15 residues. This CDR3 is CASSGSGTGGYEQYF. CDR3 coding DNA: TGTGCCAGCAGTGGATCCGGGACAGGCGGGTACGAGCAGTACTTC.

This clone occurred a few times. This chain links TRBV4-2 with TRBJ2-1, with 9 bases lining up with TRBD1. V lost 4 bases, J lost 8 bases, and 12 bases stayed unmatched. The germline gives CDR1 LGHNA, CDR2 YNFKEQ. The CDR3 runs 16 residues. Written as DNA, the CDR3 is TGTGCCAGCAGCCCTACGCCGGGACAGGGATACTATGAGCAGTTCTTC. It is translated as CASSPTPGQGYYEQFF.

CDR3 bases: TGTGCCAGCAGCGCTAGACAGGGTACGGGCACTGAAGCTTTCTTT. Translated: CASSARQGTGTEAFF. The chain links TRBV9 to TRBJ1-1; 7 bases are shared with TRBD1. V was clipped by 3 bases and J by 4 bases; unmatched bases: 9. CDR1 is SGDLS and CDR2 is YYNGEE in the germline V gene. This CDR3 spans 15 amino acids.

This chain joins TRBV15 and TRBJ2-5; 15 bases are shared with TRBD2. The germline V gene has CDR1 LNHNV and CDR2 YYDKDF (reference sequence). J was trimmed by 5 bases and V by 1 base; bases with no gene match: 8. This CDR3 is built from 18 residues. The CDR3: CATSRGGLAGGRGETQYF. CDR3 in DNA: TGTGCCACCAGCAGAGGCGGACTAGCGGGAGGGCGAGGGGAGACCCAGTACTTC.

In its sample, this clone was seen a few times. The CDR3 spells CASSPGLVQETQYF. Here the CDR3 DNA reads TGTGCCAGCAGCCCAGGACTAGTCCAAGAGACCCAGTACTTC. The chain links TRBV7-2 to TRBJ2-5, with 7 bases fitting TRBD2. The CDR3 is 14 residues long. V was pared by 5 bases and J by 1 base, with 4 bases of the junction left unmatched. Germline CDR1 and CDR2: SGHTA and FQGNSA.

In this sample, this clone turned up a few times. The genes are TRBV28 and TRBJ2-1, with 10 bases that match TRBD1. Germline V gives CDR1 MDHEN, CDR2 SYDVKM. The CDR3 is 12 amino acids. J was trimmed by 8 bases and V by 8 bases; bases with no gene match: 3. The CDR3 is CASRDRGDEQFF. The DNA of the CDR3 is TGTGCCAGCCGGGACAGGGGCGATGAGCAGTTCTTC.